The 27 T cell receptor beta chains reported below all come from one sample, sequenced in a study of OX40 agonist ivuxolimab in advanced cancers. Using immunoSEQ multiplex PCR, the repertoire was profiled, and TCRdb retains in-frame clones only, with some absent. This table holds tens of thousands of clones, around 87% found once. The sequencing used CD4+ or CD8+ T cells sorted from blood, collected in a trial of the OX40 agonist ivuxolimab. These receptor sequences come from an adult with an advanced solid tumor such as melanoma, head and neck, liver or kidney cancer.

This sequence joins TRBV4-1 and TRBJ2-7; D might be TRBD1 (5 bases). Trimming removed 0 bases from V and 4 bases from J, with 19 bases in between. CDR1 is MGHRA, CDR2 YSYEKL, per germline. The CDR3 extends over 17 amino acids. The CDR3 loop reads CASSQESVGLTLYEQYF. The CDR3, as DNA: TGCGCCAGCAGCCAAGAATCGGTGGGGCTGACGCTTTACGAGCAGTACTTC.

This clone has only one observation. The chain is built from TRBV19 and TRBJ2-3, with D tentatively TRBD1 or TRBD2 (6 bases each). Germline V gene data show CDR1 as LNHDA and CDR2 as SQIVND (reference sequence). The length of the CDR3 is 16 residues. With 4 bases removed from V and 1 base from J, the gap between germline ends came to 15 bases. Here the CDR3 reads CASSRLGGFGTDTQYF. For the CDR3, the DNA is TGTGCCAGTAGTAGATTAGGGGGGTTTGGCACAGATACGCAGTATTTT.

The V and J genes are TRBV27 and TRBJ2-6; TRBD1 matches at 7 bases. CDR3 length: 16 amino acids. The germline gives CDR1 MNHEY, CDR2 SMNVEV (reference sequence). V gave up 2 bases and J gave up 2 bases; unmatched junction bases: 3. CDR3 coding DNA: TGTGCCAGCAGTTTAATAGACAGGGCTGGGGCCAACGTCCTGACTTTC. Amino acids: CASSLIDRAGANVLTF.

The rearrangement uses TRBV28 and TRBJ1-4; D gene unclear. V lost 7 bases to trimming and J lost 2 bases, with 14 bases between them. Germline loops: CDR1 MDHEN, CDR2 SYDVKM. This CDR3 is built from 15 residues. This CDR3 is CASTSLGDTNEKLFF. CDR3 nucleotide sequence: TGTGCCAGCACCTCGCTTGGAGACACTAATGAAAAACTGTTTTTT.

This clone was detected once. The rearrangement joins TRBV29-1 to TRBJ2-1, with 8 positions matching TRBD2. From germline, CDR1 is SQVTM and CDR2 ANQGSEA. Trimming at V came to 4 bases and at J to 7 bases, leaving 3 bases not matched to a gene. The CDR3 totals 12 residues. The CDR3 region has the DNA TGCAGCGTTGGCGGGGGGAAAAATGAGCAGTTCTTC. As protein: CSVGGGKNEQFF.

The chain links TRBV19 to TRBJ2-1; D uncertain. From germline, CDR1 is LNHDA and CDR2 SQIVND (reference sequence). This CDR3 has 15 amino acids. Trimming cost V 3 bases and J 4 bases, with 13 bases left between them. CDR3 sequence (DNA): TGTGCCAGTAGTATCTCGGCTAGTGCGTACAATGAGCAGTTCTTC. Amino acids: CASSISASAYNEQFF.

V gene TRBV29-1 combines with J gene TRBJ2-7, with 9 bases lining up with TRBD1. This CDR3 comprises 11 residues. The V segment lost 7 bases and the J segment 6 bases; nucleotides outside the gene matches: 4. Germline CDR1 is SQVTM and CDR2 is ANQGSEA. The CDR3: CSAQTGGEQYF. Written as DNA, the CDR3 is TGCAGCGCACAGACAGGGGGCGAGCAGTACTTC.

The chain is built from TRBV19 and TRBJ1-6, with TRBD1 as a possible D gene (5 bases). CDR1 is LNHDA and CDR2 is SQIVND in the germline V gene (reference sequence). The V and J ends lost 0 bases and 9 bases respectively, with 18 bases between them. This CDR3 contains 17 residues. The CDR3 loop reads CASSIDRWGRSVSPLHF. The CDR3 DNA is TGTGCCAGTAGTATAGATCGATGGGGCAGGAGCGTTTCACCCCTCCACTTT.

The rearrangement joins TRBV27 to TRBJ2-3, with D perhaps TRBD2 (5 bases). The CDR3 contains 14 residues. CDR1 and CDR2 from the germline V gene are MNHEY and SMNVEV (reference sequence). The ends were cut back, 6 bases at V and 6 bases at J, with 16 bases in the middle. The CDR3 sequence is CASSQPGLTDTQYF. CDR3 DNA sequence: TGTGCCAGCAGCCAACCTGGACTGACCGATACGCAGTATTTT.

The chain links TRBV11-3 to TRBJ2-1, with 10 bases matching TRBD1. V gave up 5 bases and J gave up 2 bases; unmatched junction bases: 3. Germline V CDR1 and CDR2: SGHNT, YENEEA. This CDR3 has 15 amino acids. CDR3 amino acids: CASSDRGPPYNEQFF. CDR3 bases: TGTGCCAGCAGCGACAGGGGGCCCCCCTACAATGAGCAGTTCTTC.

This clone was counted once. The chain joins TRBV7-3 to TRBJ1-2, with a possible D match to TRBD1 (6 bases). Germline CDR1 reads SGHTA; CDR2 reads FQGTGA. This CDR3 is 14 amino acids long. Trimming shortened V by 5 bases and J by 2 bases, and 12 bases separated the two germline ends. Here the CDR3 DNA reads TGTGCCAGCAGCGCCTACCAGGGGAACTATGGCTACACCTTC. It encodes CASSAYQGNYGYTF.

The chain carries TRBV11-2 and TRBJ2-3, with D perhaps TRBD2 (6 bases). V was cut by 1 base and J by 2 bases, with 10 bases left in between. Germline V gene lookup returns CDR1 SGHAT and CDR2 FQNNGV. The CDR3 sequence is 15 residues long. This CDR3 is CASSLGGTFTDTQYF. CDR3 bases: TGTGCCAGCAGCTTAGGGGGGACTTTCACAGATACGCAGTATTTT.

This clone has just one count. The chain has TRBV7-2 and TRBJ2-7; 8 bases match TRBD1. Per the germline V gene, CDR1 is SGHTA and CDR2 is FQGNSA. The length of the CDR3 is 16 residues. Trimming at V came to 4 bases and at J to 6 bases, leaving 14 bases not matched to a gene. This chain's CDR3 is CASSSLSRGRVFEQYF. In nucleotides, the CDR3 is TGTGCCAGCAGCTCTCTATCCAGGGGGCGCGTTTTCGAGCAGTACTTC.

V gene TRBV7-3 combines with J gene TRBJ2-5; 7 nucleotides match TRBD1. Germline V CDR1 and CDR2: SGHTA, FQGTGA. The CDR3 covers 16 residues. The V gene end was trimmed by 1 base and the J gene end by 3 bases; junction bases not matched to a gene: 8. The CDR3: CASSLNGLGTEETQYF. CDR3 DNA sequence: TGTGCCAGCAGCTTAAATGGTTTGGGGACAGAAGAGACCCAGTACTTC.

The V call is TRBV27, the J call TRBJ2-7; weak D call: TRBD1 (5 bases). V was pared by 4 bases and J by 4 bases, with 8 bases between. The CDR3 consists of 12 residues. Per germline, CDR1 MNHEY and CDR2 SMNVEV (reference sequence). The CDR3 here is CASSSAGYEQYF. DNA of the CDR3: TGTGCCAGCAGTTCCGCAGGGTACGAGCAGTACTTC.

This chain connects TRBV7-9 to TRBJ1-1; tentative D call: TRBD1 (6 bases). Germline loops: CDR1 SEHNR, CDR2 FQNEAQ (reference sequence). The CDR3 consists of 15 residues. Trimming left V 1 base short and J 5 bases short, with 14 bases between. CDR3 bases: TGTGCCAGCAGCTTAGGTGGCCAGGGGCAGACTGAAGCTTTCTTT. Translating gives CASSLGGQGQTEAFF. The whole variable domain, remainder taken from reference TRBV7-9 and TRBJ1-1, is DTGVSQNPRHKITKRGQNVTFRCDPISEHNRLYWYRQTLGQGPEFLTYFQNEAQLEKSRLLSDRFSAERPKGSFSTLEIQRTEQGDSAMYLCASSLGGQGQTEAFFGQGTRLTVV.

This clone was seen just once. The chain carries TRBV19 and TRBJ1-5; 7 bases are a match to TRBD1. This CDR3 comprises 14 residues. CDR1 and CDR2 from the germline V gene are LNHDA and SQIVND (reference sequence). The junction had 6 bases not matched to a gene; V was cut back by 7 bases and J by 3 bases. The CDR3 DNA is TGTGCCAGTACCACCGACAGGGACAATCAGCCCCAGCATTTT. Amino acids: CASTTDRDNQPQHF.

J is TRBJ1-2 and V is TRBV2, with D possibly being TRBD1 (5 bases). Per germline, CDR1 SNHLY and CDR2 FYNNEI. Trimming pared 10 bases from V and 7 bases from J, leaving 16 bases between. The CDR3 is 12 residues long. The CDR3 sequence: CATIRVSLGYTF. The CDR3 DNA reads TGTGCCACCATCAGGGTATCCCTTGGCTACACCTTC.

In this sample, this clone turned up once. V usage is TRBV9 and J usage is TRBJ1-6; TRBD1 aligns across 9 bases. Germline CDR1 SGDLS, CDR2 YYNGEE. J gave up 7 bases and V 4 bases, and 9 bases lay outside the gene matches. This CDR3 is built from 16 residues. The CDR3 coding sequence is TGTGCCAGCAGCCCACCGGGACAGGGAACCAATTCACCCCTCCACTTT. It specifies CASSPPGQGTNSPLHF.

This chain uses TRBV27 with TRBJ1-1, with D possibly matching TRBD1 (6 bases). Trimming removed 5 bases at V and 1 base at J, with 11 bases between. This CDR3 has 14 amino acids. Germline lookup yields CDR1 MNHEY and CDR2 SMNVEV (reference sequence). This chain's CDR3 is CASSPGQRNTEAFF. The CDR3 nucleotides read TGTGCCAGCAGTCCAGGACAGAGGAACACTGAAGCTTTCTTT.

The chain carries TRBV16 and TRBJ2-7; D is uncertain. The CDR3 has 12 amino acids. The V and J ends lost 4 bases and 3 bases respectively, with 7 bases between them. Germline CDR1 is KGHSY and CDR2 is FQNENV. In DNA, the CDR3 is TGTGCCAGCAGCCTTCGGAGCTACGAGCAGTACTTC. This translates into CASSLRSYEQYF.

V and J are TRBV2 and TRBJ2-5; 14 bases match TRBD2. The CDR3 contains 16 residues. V gave up 5 bases and J gave up 5 bases; unmatched junction bases: 7. The germline CDR1 and CDR2 sequences are SNHLY and FYNNEI. CDR3 region: CASSPGTSGSLETQYF. CDR3 DNA sequence: TGTGCCAGCAGTCCAGGGACTAGCGGGAGCTTGGAGACCCAGTACTTC.

The rearrangement joins TRBV5-6 to TRBJ2-7; D is possibly TRBD1 or TRBD2 (5 bases each). CDR1 and CDR2 from the germline V gene are SGHDT and YYEEEE. The CDR3 is made up of 17 amino acids. Trimming cost V 1 base and J 6 bases, with 23 bases left between them. For the CDR3, the DNA is TGTGCCAGCAGCTTGTATGGTACGGGACGGATTAAGGGCGAGCAGTACTTC. Translated: CASSLYGTGRIKGEQYF.

V and J are TRBV7-3 and TRBJ2-1, with TRBD1 matching over 7 bases. CDR3 size: 17 residues. The trim removed 1 base at V and 0 bases at J, leaving 6 bases unmatched. The germline CDR1 and CDR2 sequences are SGHTA and FQGTGA. The CDR3 region is CASSLSDREGSYNEQFF. In DNA form, the CDR3 reads TGTGCCAGCAGCTTAAGTGACAGGGAAGGCTCCTACAATGAGCAGTTCTTC.

Concerning this clone itself: No DNA is shown, since the ends of the CDR3 on it are uncertain; the CDR3 is the one TCRdb lists. The chain joins TRBV25-1 to TRBJ1-2; the D call in the table, TRBD1, was not verified against the DNA. Germline CDR1 reads MGHDK; CDR2 reads SYGVNS. The CDR3 adds up to 15 amino acids, both ends counted. CDR3 sequence reads: CASSDSGQGDYGYTF.

The chain joins TRBV30 to TRBJ2-1; unclear D gene. CDR3 length equals 13 residues. Germline CDR1 reads GTSNPN; CDR2 reads SVGIG (reference sequence). V dropped 2 bases and J dropped 4 bases, with 9 bases sitting between them. In DNA, the CDR3 is TGTGCCTGGAGTAGGTACCTTTACAATGAGCAGTTCTTC. It codes for CAWSRYLYNEQFF.

This clone was detected once. The chain couples TRBV13 to TRBJ2-1; tentative D call: TRBD2 (6 bases). The CDR3 contains 14 residues. The germline V gene encodes CDR1 PRHDT and CDR2 FYEKMQ (reference sequence). V lost 3 bases, J lost 5 bases, and 11 bases lay in between. The DNA for the CDR3 is TGTGCCAGCAGCTTCTTGGGGGGTGACAATGAGCAGTTCTTC. Residues: CASSFLGGDNEQFF. Together with reference TRBV13 and TRBJ2-1, the CDR3 gives the full variable domain: AAGVIQSPRHLIKEKRETATLKCYPIPRHDTVYWYQQGPGQDPQFLISFYEKMQSDKGSIPDRFSAQQFSDYHSELNMSSLELGDSALYFCASSFLGGDNEQFFGPGTRLTVL.